This T cell receptor beta chain was retrieved from a study of cytotoxic CD8 clonotypes in ibrutinib-treated CLL. In the study overall: Of the patients, 11 were relapsed/refractory, roughly 16 treatment-naive and approximately 18 IGHV unmutated. Points from the study as a whole: Public clonotypes occurred uncommonly; on treatment, they contracted or remained stable. Having risen at ibrutinib response, clonality had fallen back toward baseline by progression. Clonality correlated strongly with circulating CD8+ T cells and exceeded age-matched healthy donors at baseline.

Assay: immunoSEQ multiplex PCR; the TCRdb copy retains only in-frame clones and omits some. The table has 200,000 to 250,000 clones, 70% seen once; the top ten hold 15%. In the case of this clone: Its specificity is not known.

Trimming shortened V by 1 base and J by 0 bases, and 13 bases separated the two germline ends. Germline values: CDR1 LNHNV, CDR2 YYDKDF (reference sequence). The CDR3 contains 17 residues. The TCR originated in a human donor with chronic lymphocytic leukemia. The specimen comprised PBMCs, sampled after 24 months of ibrutinib treatment. The chain has TRBV15 and TRBJ1-5, with D perhaps matching TRBD1 (5 bases). Written as DNA, the CDR3 is TGTGCCACCAGCAGAGGGTTGGCACAGGTTAGCAATCAGCCCCAGCATTTT. Translating it yields CATSRGLAQVSNQPQHF.